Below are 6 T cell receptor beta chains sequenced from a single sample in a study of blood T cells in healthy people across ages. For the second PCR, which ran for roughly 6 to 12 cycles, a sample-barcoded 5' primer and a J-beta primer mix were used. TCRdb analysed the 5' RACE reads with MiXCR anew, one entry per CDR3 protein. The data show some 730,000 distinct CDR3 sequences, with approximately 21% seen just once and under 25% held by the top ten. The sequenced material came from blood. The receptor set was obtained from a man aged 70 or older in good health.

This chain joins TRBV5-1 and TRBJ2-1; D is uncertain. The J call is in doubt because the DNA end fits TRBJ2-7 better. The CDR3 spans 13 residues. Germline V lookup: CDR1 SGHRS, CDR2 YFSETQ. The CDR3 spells CASSLERLYEQYF. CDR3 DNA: TGCGCCAGCAGCTTGGAACGCCTCTACGAGCAGTACTTC.

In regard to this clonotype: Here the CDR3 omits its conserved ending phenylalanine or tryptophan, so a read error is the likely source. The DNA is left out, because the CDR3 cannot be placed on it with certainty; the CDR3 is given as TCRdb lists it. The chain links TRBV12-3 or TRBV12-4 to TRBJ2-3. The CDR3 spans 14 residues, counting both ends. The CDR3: CASSGGVRADVEYS.

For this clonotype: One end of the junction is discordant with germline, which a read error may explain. The DNA of the CDR3 is TGTGCCACCAGCCCCTATCCGGGGGCCAACAACATTCAGTACTTC. This encodes CATSPYPGANNIQYF. The genes are TRBV15 and TRBJ2-4; either TRBD1 or TRBD2 may fit D (6 bases each). The germline CDR1 and CDR2 sequences are LNHNV and YYDKDF (reference sequence). The CDR3 is made up of 15 amino acids.

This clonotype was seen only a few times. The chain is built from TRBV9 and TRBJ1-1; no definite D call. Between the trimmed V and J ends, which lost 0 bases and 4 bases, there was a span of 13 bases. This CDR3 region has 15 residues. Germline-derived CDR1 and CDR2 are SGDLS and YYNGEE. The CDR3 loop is CASSVDGERATEAFF. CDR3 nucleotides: TGTGCCAGCAGCGTAGATGGCGAGAGGGCCACTGAAGCTTTCTTT.

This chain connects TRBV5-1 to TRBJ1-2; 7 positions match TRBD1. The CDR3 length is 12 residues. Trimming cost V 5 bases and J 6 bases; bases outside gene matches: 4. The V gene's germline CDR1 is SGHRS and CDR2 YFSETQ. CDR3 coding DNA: TGCGCCAGCAGTCCGACAGGGAATGGCTACACCTTC. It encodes CASSPTGNGYTF.

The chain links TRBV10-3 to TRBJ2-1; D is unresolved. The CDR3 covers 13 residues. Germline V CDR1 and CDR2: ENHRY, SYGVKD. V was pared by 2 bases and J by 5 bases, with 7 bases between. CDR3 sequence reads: CAISEGSHNEQFF. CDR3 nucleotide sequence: TGTGCCATCAGTGAGGGGTCACACAATGAGCAGTTCTTC.